The 32 T cell receptor beta chains listed next were all sequenced from one sample in a study of post-analysis software for immune sequencing data. Unique molecular identifiers tagged the TCR beta cDNA libraries. TCRdb reanalysed the PCR reads using MiXCR and keeps one entry per CDR3 protein. The repertoire consists of 750,000 to 950,000 distinct CDR3 sequences, with around 45% occurring once and the leading ten covering roughly 4.4%. No antigens are known for them. Study-wide results and limits: Elevated frequency relative to controls characterized several TRBV segments in patients, TRBV5-6, TRBV5-1 and TRBV20-1 among them.

Material for sequencing was blood. These receptors all stem from a girl aged 5 to 17 with multiple sclerosis.

V usage is TRBV10-3 and J usage is TRBJ2-7; a weak D match, TRBD1 (6 bases). The CDR3 is made up of 16 amino acids. V was pared by 6 bases and J by 3 bases, with 21 bases between. The germline gives CDR1 ENHRY, CDR2 SYGVKD. CDR3 protein: CAISPSTPGQNYEQYF. The CDR3 nucleotides are TGTGCCATCAGCCCATCCACCCCGGGACAAAACTACGAGCAGTACTTC.

This chain links TRBV6-2 or TRBV6-3 with TRBJ2-1; 11 bases fit TRBD2. The germline gives CDR1 MNHEY, CDR2 SVGEGT. The V and J ends lost 4 bases and 0 bases, in that order; junction bases with no gene match: 11. This CDR3 region has 19 residues. The CDR3 region has the DNA TGTGCCAGCAGTTCCCCAGGACTAGCGGGTAAAAGCTCCTACAATGAGCAGTTCTTC. Its protein product is CASSSPGLAGKSSYNEQFF.

The rearrangement uses TRBV12-3 or TRBV12-4 and TRBJ2-7; possibly TRBD1 for D (6 bases). V gave up 3 bases and J gave up 2 bases, with 11 bases separating them. This CDR3 has 14 amino acids. This CDR3 reads CASSFRGQTYEQYF. CDR3 DNA sequence: TGTGCCAGCAGTTTTCGTGGACAGACCTACGAGCAGTACTTC.

The V and J genes are TRBV6-6 and TRBJ2-3; 7 nucleotides align to TRBD2. Germline CDR1 MNHNY, CDR2 SVGAGI (reference sequence). The CDR3 is made up of 15 amino acids. The V segment lost 4 bases and the J segment 4 bases; nucleotides outside the gene matches: 8. The CDR3 protein is CASSFTSGDPDTQYF. CDR3 DNA: TGTGCCAGCAGTTTTACCAGCGGGGACCCAGATACGCAGTATTTT.

CDR3 residues: CASSLTAGEQYF. The CDR3 DNA follows: TGTGCCAGCAGCTTAACGGCGGGGGAGCAGTACTTC. This rearrangement joins TRBV7-8 to TRBJ2-7; weak D call: TRBD2 (6 bases). Germline values: CDR1 SGHVS, CDR2 FQNEAQ. This CDR3 comprises 12 residues. Trimming removed 2 bases at V and 7 bases at J, with 9 bases between. The variable domain in full, with the rest retrieved from reference TRBV7-8 and TRBJ2-7, is GAGVSQSPRYKVAKRGQDVALRCDPISGHVSLFWYQQALGQGPEFLTYFQNEAQLDKSGLPSDRFFAERPEGSVSTLKIQRTQQEDSAVYLCASSLTAGEQYFGPGTRLTVT.

The rearrangement joins TRBV11-2 to TRBJ2-3; TRBD2 matches at 15 bases. The V segment lost 3 bases and the J segment 6 bases; nucleotides outside the gene matches: 13. The CDR3 totals 19 residues. Germline-derived CDR1 and CDR2 are SGHAT and FQNNGV. In DNA, the CDR3 is TGTGCCAGCAGCTTGTGGCACGGGACTAGCGGGAGGAGGGAGGATACGCAGTATTTT. Translating gives CASSLWHGTSGRREDTQYF.

This clonotype has a handful of counts. The genes are TRBV27 and TRBJ2-6; D assignment may be TRBD1 or TRBD2 (5 bases each). Germline-derived CDR1 and CDR2 are MNHEY and SMNVEV (reference sequence). Trimming cost V 2 bases and J 0 bases, with 14 bases left between them. CDR3 length: 18 residues. CDR3 region: CASSLGPGPSSGANVLTF. CDR3 in DNA: TGTGCCAGCAGTTTAGGCCCGGGGCCTAGCTCTGGGGCCAACGTCCTGACTTTC.

Only a few counts were recorded for this clonotype. The CDR3 DNA reads TGCAGTGCCGGGGTTTCGGGCTACACCTTC. Translating it yields CSAGVSGYTF. V is TRBV20-1 and J is TRBJ1-2; D unclear. The germline V and J ends were trimmed by 6 bases and 8 bases, with 10 bases remaining between them. There are 10 residues in the CDR3. The germline CDR1 and CDR2 sequences are DFQATT and SNEGSKA (reference sequence).

J is TRBJ2-3 and V is TRBV6-5; a weak D match, TRBD2 (6 bases). Trimming removed 0 bases at V and 0 bases at J, with 16 bases between. Germline V lookup: CDR1 MNHEY, CDR2 SVGAGI. The CDR3 extends over 18 amino acids. The CDR3 DNA follows: TGTGCCAGCAGTTACTCCGGAAAAGCGGGCCCGAGCACAGATACGCAGTATTTT. This codes for CASSYSGKAGPSTDTQYF.

The chain combines TRBV15 with TRBJ2-1; D is undetermined. CDR3 length: 14 residues. CDR1 is LNHNV, CDR2 YYDKDF, per germline (reference sequence). The V and J ends lost 0 bases and 8 bases respectively, with 11 bases between them. CDR3 coding DNA: TGTGCCACCAGCAGAGATCGGGCTAGTGATGAGCAGTTCTTC. Encoded protein: CATSRDRASDEQFF. The whole variable domain, filled in from reference TRBV15 and TRBJ2-1, reads DAMVIQNPRYQVTQFGKPVTLSCSQTLNHNVMYWYQQKSSQAPKLLFHYYDKDFNNEADTPDNFQSRRPNTSFCFLDIRSPGLGDTAMYLCATSRDRASDEQFFGPGTRLTVL.

This clonotype turned up a few times. This rearrangement joins TRBV20-1 to TRBJ1-2, with 7 bases that match TRBD1. The germline CDR1 and CDR2 sequences are DFQATT and SNEGSKA (reference sequence). The CDR3 totals 14 residues. With 6 bases clipped from V and 5 bases from J, the junction kept 12 bases outside the gene matches. CDR3 nucleotides: TGCAGTGCCGAGAGGACAGGCAATTCTTATGGCTACACCTTC. Amino acids: CSAERTGNSYGYTF.

The rearrangement joins TRBV7-2 to TRBJ2-7, with 9 bases identical to TRBD2. CDR1 is SGHTA and CDR2 is FQGNSA in the germline V gene. The ends lost 4 bases at V and 2 bases at J; junction bases unmatched: 6. There are 15 residues in the CDR3. The CDR3 loop is CASSSQSSGAYEQYF. Written as DNA, the CDR3 is TGTGCCAGCAGCTCCCAATCTAGCGGGGCCTACGAGCAGTACTTC.

This clonotype was found a few times. The J gene is TRBJ1-1, the V gene TRBV12-3 or TRBV12-4; D remains unclear. Trimming took 0 bases from V and 5 from J, leaving 7 bases between them. This CDR3 comprises 13 residues. This CDR3 is CASSLAAGTEAFF. The CDR3 DNA reads as TGTGCCAGCAGTTTAGCCGCTGGGACTGAAGCTTTCTTT.

This chain uses TRBV5-1 with TRBJ1-2, with a weak D call TRBD1 (5 bases). Trimming took off 4 bases at V and 4 bases at J, with 11 bases between the two ends. The CDR3 contains 13 residues. CDR1 is SGHRS and CDR2 is YFSETQ in the germline V gene. The CDR3 protein is CASSRDGGYGYTF. The CDR3 DNA follows: TGCGCCAGCAGCCGAGATGGGGGCTATGGCTACACCTTC.

This clonotype appeared a few times. This chain connects TRBV6-6 to TRBJ2-5, with 12 bases identical to TRBD2. J was trimmed by 5 bases and V by 0 bases; bases with no gene match: 7. This CDR3 has 17 amino acids. The germline gives CDR1 MNHNY, CDR2 SVGAGI (reference sequence). In nucleotides, the CDR3 is TGTGCCAGCAGTTACTCGCTTGGACTAGCGGGAAGCGAGACCCAGTACTTC. It specifies CASSYSLGLAGSETQYF.

The DNA for the CDR3 is TGTGCCAGCGAGGACCTACCGCCCAAAAACTATGGCTACACCTTC. The encoded protein is CASEDLPPKNYGYTF. The chain joins TRBV7-2 to TRBJ1-2; D call uncertain. CDR1 SGHTA and CDR2 FQGNSA come from the germline V gene. The CDR3 has 15 residues. The V gene lost 8 bases and the J gene lost 2 bases, with 18 bases spanning the gap.

This clonotype was observed a few times. The chain links TRBV29-1 to TRBJ1-4; D not resolved. Deletions cut 5 bases from V and 2 bases from J, with 9 bases between. CDR1 is SQVTM and CDR2 is ANQGSEA in the germline V gene. The CDR3 is 13 residues long. CDR3 in DNA: TGCAGCGTTAGCCCGGGGACTAATGAAAAACTGTTTTTT. Translation: CSVSPGTNEKLFF.

This clonotype came up once. This chain connects TRBV27 to TRBJ2-1, with D possibly being TRBD2 (6 bases). Trimming shortened V by 5 bases and J by 9 bases, and 17 bases separated the two germline ends. The CDR3 sequence is 14 residues long. Germline values: CDR1 MNHEY, CDR2 SMNVEV (reference sequence). CDR3 coding DNA: TGTGCCAGCAGTCCTCGGGCAGGGAGGCCTGAGCAGTTCTTC. It codes for CASSPRAGRPEQFF.

In this sample, this clonotype turned up a few times. The V call is TRBV20-1, the J call TRBJ2-7; 7 positions match TRBD2. J gave up 2 bases and V 5 bases, and 6 bases lay outside the gene matches. Germline CDR1 and CDR2: DFQATT and SNEGSKA (reference sequence). There are 13 residues in the CDR3. CDR3 DNA sequence: TGCAGTGCTTACGCGGGAGAGACCTACGAGCAGTACTTC. This encodes CSAYAGETYEQYF.

The chain carries TRBV6-6 and TRBJ2-3; D is undetermined. The CDR3 spans 13 residues. Trimming took 1 base from V and 5 from J, leaving 7 bases between them. Germline V gene sequence: CDR1 MNHNY, CDR2 SVGAGI (reference sequence). This chain's CDR3 is CASSYLALDTQYF. CDR3 bases: TGTGCCAGCAGTTACTTGGCCCTAGATACGCAGTATTTT.

This clonotype was picked up a small number of times. The chain recombines TRBV10-3 with TRBJ2-3, with 7 bases aligning to TRBD2. From germline, CDR1 is ENHRY and CDR2 SYGVKD. The CDR3 extends over 12 amino acids. The ends lost 8 bases at V and 5 bases at J; junction bases unmatched: 4. CDR3 bases: TGTGCCATCGGGACTACCGGAGATACGCAGTATTTT. Protein product: CAIGTTGDTQYF.

This clonotype has more than one count but fewer than ten. The V and J genes are TRBV29-1 and TRBJ2-5; the D gene is possibly TRBD2 (6 bases). The V end lost 7 bases, the J end lost 5 bases, and 11 bases lay between the germline ends. The length of the CDR3 is 11 residues. Germline CDR1 reads SQVTM; CDR2 reads ANQGSEA. The CDR3 protein is CSAEEGETQYF. CDR3 nucleotides: TGCAGCGCTGAGGAGGGCGAGACCCAGTACTTC.

V usage is TRBV5-1 and J usage is TRBJ2-5; 8 nucleotides line up with TRBD1. Per germline, CDR1 SGHRS and CDR2 YFSETQ. J gave up 1 base and V 5 bases, and 7 bases lay outside the gene matches. The CDR3 is 15 residues long. The chain's CDR3 is CASSTPGQAQETQYF. Written as DNA, the CDR3 is TGCGCCAGCAGTACTCCGGGACAGGCCCAAGAGACCCAGTACTTC. The complete variable domain, with remaining parts taken from reference TRBV5-1 and TRBJ2-5, reads KAGVTQTPRYLIKTRGQQVTLSCSPISGHRSVSWYQQTPGQGLQFLFEYFSETQRNKGNFPGRFSGRQFSNSRSEMNVSTLELGDSALYLCASSTPGQAQETQYFGPGTRLLVL.

This clonotype showed up just a few times. V and J are TRBV15 and TRBJ2-7; D not resolved. Germline V CDR1 and CDR2: LNHNV, YYDKDF (reference sequence). The CDR3 covers 15 residues. V was pared by 0 bases and J by 0 bases, with 9 bases between. The CDR3 protein is CATSRDRLSSYEQYF. Here the CDR3 DNA reads TGTGCCACCAGCAGAGATAGATTGTCCTCCTACGAGCAGTACTTC.

With regard to this clonotype: A read error may explain this, as a much larger clone is one base away. The chain links TRBV20-1 to TRBJ2-5; 7 bases map to TRBD2. The assigned J gene may be wrong: the sequence end matches TRBJ2-7 better. Germline V gene data show CDR1 as DFQATT and CDR2 as SNEGSKA (reference sequence). The CDR3 runs to 13 residues. Here the CDR3 DNA reads TGCAGTGCTAGTGGGGGGGATCGCTGCGAGCAGTACTTC. This translates into CSASGGDRCEQYF.

This chain uses TRBV20-1 with TRBJ2-5, with 15 nucleotides matching TRBD2. V trimming: 5 bases; J trimming: 1 base; junction bases outside the gene matches: 5. This CDR3 contains 16 residues. Germline V gene data show CDR1 as DFQATT and CDR2 as SNEGSKA (reference sequence). For the CDR3, the DNA is TGCAGTGCTTCCGGGACTAGCGGGAGGACCCAAGAGACCCAGTACTTC. It specifies CSASGTSGRTQETQYF.

V usage is TRBV6-1 and J usage is TRBJ1-5, with a tentative D call TRBD1 (5 bases). The ends were cut back, 6 bases at V and 0 bases at J, with 21 bases in the middle. Germline values: CDR1 MNHNS, CDR2 SASEGT. The CDR3 totals 18 residues. As DNA, the CDR3 is TGTGCCAGCAGCTCCCATCTCGCCGGGGGTGGTAGCAATCAGCCCCAGCATTTT. Translated: CASSSHLAGGGSNQPQHF.

This chain links TRBV5-6 with TRBJ1-2; D may be TRBD1 (6 bases). Per germline, CDR1 SGHDT and CDR2 YYEEEE. The CDR3 has 16 residues. V was trimmed by 4 bases and J by 4 bases, leaving 20 bases between them. CDR3 amino acids: CASSGTGGLTVYGYTF. The CDR3 region has the DNA TGTGCCAGCAGCGGTACCGGGGGCCTCACCGTCTATGGCTACACCTTC.

This chain links TRBV6-5 with TRBJ1-4; TRBD1 is a possible D gene (5 bases). Germline CDR1 and CDR2: MNHEY and SVGAGI. The germline V and J ends were trimmed by 2 bases and 8 bases, with 18 bases remaining between them. The CDR3 consists of 16 residues. The CDR3 DNA is TGTGCCAGCAGTTACACGGCCGGGACCGCTAGCGAAAAACTGTTTTTT. Protein product: CASSYTAGTASEKLFF.

The chain combines TRBV10-3 with TRBJ2-5, with 7 positions matching TRBD1. The last part of the DNA fits TRBJ2-7 better; the J call may be wrong. The germline V gene has CDR1 ENHRY and CDR2 SYGVKD. The CDR3 covers 12 residues. The CDR3, as DNA: TGTGCCATCGGGCGGACAGGTTACGAGCAGTACTTC. It specifies CAIGRTGYEQYF.

The rearrangement joins TRBV6-2 or TRBV6-3 to TRBJ2-7, with TRBD2 matching 7 bases. The CDR3 runs to 17 residues. Germline CDR1 and CDR2: MNHEY and SVGEGT. V was clipped by 4 bases and J by 4 bases; unmatched bases: 16. CDR3 in DNA: TGTGCCAGCAGTTCTCGTGGACTAGACCCAAATCCGTACGAGCAGTACTTC. This gives the protein CASSSRGLDPNPYEQYF.

This clonotype was seen a handful of times. The chain combines TRBV5-6 with TRBJ2-5, with 7 bases aligning to TRBD1. The ends lost 0 bases at V and 5 bases at J; junction bases unmatched: 7. In germline, CDR1 is SGHDT, CDR2 YYEEEE. The CDR3 has 15 amino acids. The CDR3 protein is CASSLDQTGMETQYF. CDR3 nucleotide sequence: TGTGCCAGCAGCTTGGACCAGACAGGGATGGAGACCCAGTACTTC.